The T cell receptor (beta chain) described here comes from a study of blood T cells in healthy people across ages. The second PCR ran roughly 7 to 12 cycles with a sample-barcoded 5' primer and J-beta primers. Carrying 12 random nucleotides, a template-switch adaptor labeled each individual cDNA molecule. TCRdb analysed the 5' RACE reads with MiXCR anew, one entry per CDR3 protein. The sample carries over 550,000 distinct CDR3 sequences, approximately 30% recorded once. This clonotype was observed a single time. Germline CDR1 MNHEY, CDR2 SMNVEV (reference sequence). The CDR3 loop spans 14 amino acids. Trimming at V came to 6 bases and at J to 8 bases, leaving 5 bases not matched to a gene.

The chain combines TRBV27 with TRBJ1-4; 11 nucleotides match TRBD1. This TCR was sampled from a woman over 75 in good health. The sample consisted of blood. CDR3 region: CASSRGQGGEKLFF. DNA of the CDR3: TGTGCCAGCAGCAGGGGACAGGGGGGGGAAAAACTGTTTTTT.